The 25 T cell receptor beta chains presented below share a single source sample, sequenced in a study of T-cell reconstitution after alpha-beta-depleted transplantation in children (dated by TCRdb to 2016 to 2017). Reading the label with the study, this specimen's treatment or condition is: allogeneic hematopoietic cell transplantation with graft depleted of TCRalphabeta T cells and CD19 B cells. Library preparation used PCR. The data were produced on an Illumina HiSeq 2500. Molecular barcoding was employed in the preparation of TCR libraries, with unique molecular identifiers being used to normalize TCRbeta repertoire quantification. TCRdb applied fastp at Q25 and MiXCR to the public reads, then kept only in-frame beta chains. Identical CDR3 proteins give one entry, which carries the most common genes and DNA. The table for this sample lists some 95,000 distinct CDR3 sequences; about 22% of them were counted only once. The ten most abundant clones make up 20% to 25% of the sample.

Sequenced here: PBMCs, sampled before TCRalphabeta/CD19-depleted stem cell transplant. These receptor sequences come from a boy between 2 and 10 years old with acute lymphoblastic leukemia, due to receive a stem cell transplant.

The CDR3 is CASSPEVSRGASDTQYF. The CDR3 DNA follows: TGTGCCAGCAGCCCCGAAGTTAGTAGAGGGGCGTCAGATACGCAGTATTTT. The chain carries TRBV5-6 and TRBJ2-3; D possibly uses TRBD1 or TRBD2 (5 bases each). The V gene's germline CDR1 is SGHDT and CDR2 YYEEEE. This CDR3 has 17 amino acids. Between the trimmed V and J ends, which lost 4 bases and 4 bases, there was a span of 22 bases.

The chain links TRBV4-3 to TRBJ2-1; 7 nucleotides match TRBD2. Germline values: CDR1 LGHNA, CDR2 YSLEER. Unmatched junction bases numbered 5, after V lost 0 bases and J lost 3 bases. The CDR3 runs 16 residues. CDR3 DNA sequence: TGCGCCAGCAGCCAAGATTTCACTAGCGTCTACAATGAGCAGTTCTTC. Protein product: CASSQDFTSVYNEQFF.

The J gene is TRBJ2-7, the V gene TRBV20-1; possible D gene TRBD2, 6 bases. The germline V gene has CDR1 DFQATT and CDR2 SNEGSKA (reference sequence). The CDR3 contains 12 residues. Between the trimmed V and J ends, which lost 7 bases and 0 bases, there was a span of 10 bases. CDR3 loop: CSVGLFSYEQYF. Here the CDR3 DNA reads TGCAGTGTTGGACTATTCTCCTACGAGCAGTACTTC.

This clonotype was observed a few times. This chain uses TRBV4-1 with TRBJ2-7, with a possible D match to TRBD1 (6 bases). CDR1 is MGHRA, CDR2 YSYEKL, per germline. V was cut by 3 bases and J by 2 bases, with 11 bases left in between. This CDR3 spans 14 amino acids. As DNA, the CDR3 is TGCGCCAGCAGCCATCTCAGGGGCGCCTACGAGCAGTACTTC. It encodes CASSHLRGAYEQYF.

The CDR3 sequence: CASSLGGFPGEQFF. The CDR3 DNA reads as TGCGCCAGCAGCTTGGGAGGCTTCCCTGGGGAGCAGTTCTTC. The chain has TRBV5-1 and TRBJ2-1; D not certain. The ends were cut back, 0 bases at V and 10 bases at J, with 14 bases in the middle. This CDR3 is built from 14 residues. Germline CDR1 is SGHRS and CDR2 is YFSETQ.

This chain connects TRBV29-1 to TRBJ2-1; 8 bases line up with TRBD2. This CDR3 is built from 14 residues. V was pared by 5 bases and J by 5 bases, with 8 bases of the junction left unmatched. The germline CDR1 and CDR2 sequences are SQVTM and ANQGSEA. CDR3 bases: TGCAGCGTTTCCACTAGCGGACTTCACAATGAGCAGTTCTTC. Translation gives CSVSTSGLHNEQFF.

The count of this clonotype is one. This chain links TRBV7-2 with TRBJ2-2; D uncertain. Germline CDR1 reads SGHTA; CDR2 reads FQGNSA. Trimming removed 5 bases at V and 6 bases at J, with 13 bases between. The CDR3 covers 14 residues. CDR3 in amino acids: CASSVTRAAGELFF. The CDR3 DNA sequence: TGTGCCAGCAGCGTGACCCGGGCGGCCGGGGAGCTGTTTTTT.

The CDR3 DNA follows: TGTGCCATCAGTGAGGACAGGTCTTACAATGAGCAGTTCTTC. The encoded protein is CAISEDRSYNEQFF. The chain has TRBV10-3 and TRBJ2-1, with D possibly TRBD1 on 6 matching bases. CDR3 length: 14 residues. With 2 bases removed from V and 4 bases from J, the gap between germline ends came to 9 bases. From germline, CDR1 is ENHRY and CDR2 SYGVKD.

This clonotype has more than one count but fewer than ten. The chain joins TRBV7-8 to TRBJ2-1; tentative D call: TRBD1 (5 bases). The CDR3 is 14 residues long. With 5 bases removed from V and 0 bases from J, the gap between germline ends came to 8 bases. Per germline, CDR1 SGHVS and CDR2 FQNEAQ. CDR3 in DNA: TGTGCCAGCAGCCGACAGACCTCCTACAATGAGCAGTTCTTC. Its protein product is CASSRQTSYNEQFF.

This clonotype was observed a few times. Written as DNA, the CDR3 is TGTGCCAGCAGTGAAGGAGCGGCGCAAGAGACCCAGTACTTC. It specifies CASSEGAAQETQYF. The V call is TRBV6-1, the J call TRBJ2-5, with TRBD2 as a possible D gene (5 bases). The CDR3 has 14 amino acids. Germline assignment: CDR1 MNHNS and CDR2 SASEGT. Trimming cost V 1 base and J 2 bases, with 8 bases left between them.

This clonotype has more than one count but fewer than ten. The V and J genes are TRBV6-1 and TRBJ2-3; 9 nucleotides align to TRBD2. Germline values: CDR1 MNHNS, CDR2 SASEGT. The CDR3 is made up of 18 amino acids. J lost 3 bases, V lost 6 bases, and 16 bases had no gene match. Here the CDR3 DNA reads TGTGCCAGCAGCCCCTGGCGACTAGCGGATGACGTGACAGATACGCAGTATTTT. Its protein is CASSPWRLADDVTDTQYF.

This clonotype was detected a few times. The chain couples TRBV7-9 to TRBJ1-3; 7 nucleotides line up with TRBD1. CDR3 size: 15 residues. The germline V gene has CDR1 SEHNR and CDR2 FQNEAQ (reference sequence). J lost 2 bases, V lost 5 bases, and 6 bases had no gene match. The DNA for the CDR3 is TGTGCCAGCAGCAGTACGGGACAGCCTGGAAACACCATATATTTT. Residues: CASSSTGQPGNTIYF. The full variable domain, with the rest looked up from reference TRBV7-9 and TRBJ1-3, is DTGVSQNPRHKITKRGQNVTFRCDPISEHNRLYWYRQTLGQGPEFLTYFQNEAQLEKSRLLSDRFSAERPKGSFSTLEIQRTEQGDSAMYLCASSSTGQPGNTIYFGEGSWLTVV.

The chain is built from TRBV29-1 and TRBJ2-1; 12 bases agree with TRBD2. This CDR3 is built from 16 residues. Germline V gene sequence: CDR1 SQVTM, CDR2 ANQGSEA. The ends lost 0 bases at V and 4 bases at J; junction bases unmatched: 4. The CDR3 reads CSVEDRGLAGYNEQFF. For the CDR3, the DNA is TGCAGCGTTGAAGATCGAGGACTAGCGGGATACAATGAGCAGTTCTTC.

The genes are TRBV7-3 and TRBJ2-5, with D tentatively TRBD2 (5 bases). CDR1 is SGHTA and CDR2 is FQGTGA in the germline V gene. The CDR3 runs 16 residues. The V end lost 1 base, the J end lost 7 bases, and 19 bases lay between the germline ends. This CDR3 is CASSLKAPSLSGTQYF. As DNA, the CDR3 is TGTGCCAGCAGCTTAAAAGCTCCTAGCTTATCGGGGACCCAGTACTTC.

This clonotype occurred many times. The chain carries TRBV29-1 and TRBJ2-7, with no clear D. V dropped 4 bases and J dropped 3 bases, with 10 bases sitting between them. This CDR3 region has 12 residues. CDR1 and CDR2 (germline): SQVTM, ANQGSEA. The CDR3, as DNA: TGCAGCGTTGGAGGACGGAACTACGAGCAGTACTTC. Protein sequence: CSVGGRNYEQYF.

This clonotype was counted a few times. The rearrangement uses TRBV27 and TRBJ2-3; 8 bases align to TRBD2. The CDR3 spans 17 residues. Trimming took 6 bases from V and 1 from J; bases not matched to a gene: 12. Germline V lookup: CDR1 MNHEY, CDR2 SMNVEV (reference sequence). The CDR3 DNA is TGTGCCAGCAGCCGCCTTACTAGCGGAGGGGGCACAGATACGCAGTATTTT. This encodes CASSRLTSGGGTDTQYF.

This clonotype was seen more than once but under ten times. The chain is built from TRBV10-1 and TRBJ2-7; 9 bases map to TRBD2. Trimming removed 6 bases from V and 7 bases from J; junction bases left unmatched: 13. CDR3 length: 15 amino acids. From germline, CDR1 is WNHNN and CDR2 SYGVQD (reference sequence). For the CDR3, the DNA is TGCGCCAGCAGCCGGACTAGCGAACTGTCGGGGGAGCAGTACTTC. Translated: CASSRTSELSGEQYF.

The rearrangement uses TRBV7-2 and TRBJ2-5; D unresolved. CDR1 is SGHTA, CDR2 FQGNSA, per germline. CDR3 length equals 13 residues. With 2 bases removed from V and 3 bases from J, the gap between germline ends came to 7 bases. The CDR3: CASSLNQKETQYF. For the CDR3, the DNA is TGTGCCAGCAGCTTAAACCAAAAAGAGACCCAGTACTTC.

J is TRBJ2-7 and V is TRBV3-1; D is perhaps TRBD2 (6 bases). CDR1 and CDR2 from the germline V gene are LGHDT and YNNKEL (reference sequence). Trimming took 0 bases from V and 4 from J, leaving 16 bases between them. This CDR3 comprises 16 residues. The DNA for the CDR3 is TGTGCCAGCAGCCAAGATCCCAGCGGAGGGGCGTACGAGCAGTACTTC. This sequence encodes CASSQDPSGGAYEQYF.

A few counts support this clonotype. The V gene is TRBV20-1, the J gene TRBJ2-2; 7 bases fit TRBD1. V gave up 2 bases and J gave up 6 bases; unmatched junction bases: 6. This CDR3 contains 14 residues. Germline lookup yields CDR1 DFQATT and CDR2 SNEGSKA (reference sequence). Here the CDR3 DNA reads TGCAGTGCTAGACGGGACAGAATAGCCGGGGAGCTGTTTTTT. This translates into CSARRDRIAGELFF.

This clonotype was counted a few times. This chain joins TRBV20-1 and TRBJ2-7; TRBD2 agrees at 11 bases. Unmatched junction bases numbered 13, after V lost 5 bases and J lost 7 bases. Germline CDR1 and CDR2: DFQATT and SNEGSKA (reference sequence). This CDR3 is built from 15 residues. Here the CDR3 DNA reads TGCAGTGCTCGAGGAATACTAGCGGGGGTTTGGGAGCAGTACTTC. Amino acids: CSARGILAGVWEQYF.

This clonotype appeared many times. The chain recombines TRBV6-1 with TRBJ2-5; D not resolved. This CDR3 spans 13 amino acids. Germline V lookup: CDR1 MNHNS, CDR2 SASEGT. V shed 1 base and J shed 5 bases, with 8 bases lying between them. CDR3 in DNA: TGTGCCAGCAGTGAAGTTGTAAGGGAGACCCAGTACTTC. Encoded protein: CASSEVVRETQYF.

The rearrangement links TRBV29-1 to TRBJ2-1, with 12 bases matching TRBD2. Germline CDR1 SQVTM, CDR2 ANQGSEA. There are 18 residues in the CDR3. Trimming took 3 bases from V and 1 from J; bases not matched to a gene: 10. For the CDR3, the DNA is TGCAGCGTTGATCCGGCTAGCGGGAGGGCCGGATCCTACAATGAGCAGTTCTTC. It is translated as CSVDPASGRAGSYNEQFF.

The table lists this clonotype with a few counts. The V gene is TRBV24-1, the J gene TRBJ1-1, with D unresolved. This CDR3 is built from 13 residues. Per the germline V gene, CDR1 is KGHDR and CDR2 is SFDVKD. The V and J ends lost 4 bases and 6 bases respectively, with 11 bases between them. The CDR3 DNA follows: TGTGCCACCAGTGAGCGAGACGTATCTGAAGCTTTCTTT. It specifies CATSERDVSEAFF.

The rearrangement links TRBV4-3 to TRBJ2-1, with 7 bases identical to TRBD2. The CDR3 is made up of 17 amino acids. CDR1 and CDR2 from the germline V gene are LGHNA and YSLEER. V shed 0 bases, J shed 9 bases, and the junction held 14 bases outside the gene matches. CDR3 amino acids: CASSQDWRSGTIPEQFF. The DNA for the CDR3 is TGCGCCAGCAGCCAAGATTGGCGAAGCGGGACGATTCCTGAGCAGTTCTTC.